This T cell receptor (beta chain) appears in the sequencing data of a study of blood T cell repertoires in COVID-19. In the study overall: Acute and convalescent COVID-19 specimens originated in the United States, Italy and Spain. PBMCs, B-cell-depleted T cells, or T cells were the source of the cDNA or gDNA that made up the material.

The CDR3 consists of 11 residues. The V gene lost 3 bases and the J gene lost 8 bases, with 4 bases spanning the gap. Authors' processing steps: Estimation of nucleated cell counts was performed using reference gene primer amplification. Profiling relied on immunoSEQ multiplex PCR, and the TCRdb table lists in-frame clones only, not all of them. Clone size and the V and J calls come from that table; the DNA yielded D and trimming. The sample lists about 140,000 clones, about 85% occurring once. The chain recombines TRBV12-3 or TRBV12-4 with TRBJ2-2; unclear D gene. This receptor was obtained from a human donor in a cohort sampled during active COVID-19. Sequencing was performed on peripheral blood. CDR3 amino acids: CASSFMGELFF. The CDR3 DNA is TGTGCCAGCAGTTTCATGGGGGAGCTGTTTTTT.